Following are 18 T cell receptor beta chains from one sample sequenced in a study of T cell responses to AZD1222 COVID-19 vaccine. Measured with immunoSEQ multiplex PCR; TCRdb has only the in-frame clones, and not every one. The table includes about 150,000 clones, just under 95% detected once. Material: peripheral blood, obtained 28 days after the second AZD1222 dose. Every receptor here comes from an adult who received the AZD1222 COVID-19 vaccine.

The chain carries TRBV7-6 and TRBJ2-1; D might be TRBD2 (7 bases). CDR3 length: 17 amino acids. V was cut by 1 base and J by 6 bases, with 19 bases left in between. The germline CDR1 and CDR2 sequences are SGHVS and FNYEAQ. CDR3 in amino acids: CASSLVRRGGDRNEQFF. In nucleotides, the CDR3 is TGTGCCAGCAGCTTAGTGCGGAGGGGGGGGGATCGCAATGAGCAGTTCTTC. The variable domain in full, completed from reference TRBV7-6 and TRBJ2-1, reads GAGVSQSPRYKVTKRGQDVALRCDPISGHVSLYWYRQALGQGPEFLTYFNYEAQQDKSGLPNDRFSAERPEGSISTLTIQRTEQRDSAMYRCASSLVRRGGDRNEQFFGPGTRLTVL.

J is TRBJ1-3 and V is TRBV30; no clear D. The CDR3 totals 12 residues. Trimming stripped 5 bases from V and 0 bases from J, with 5 bases between. Germline assignment: CDR1 GTSNPN and CDR2 SVGIG (reference sequence). The DNA of the CDR3 is TGTGCCTGGCAGAGCTCTGGAAACACCATATATTTT. Protein sequence: CAWQSSGNTIYF.

The chain employs TRBV6-1 and TRBJ2-1, with TRBD1 matching 10 bases. This CDR3 is built from 15 residues. V trimming: 2 bases; J trimming: 4 bases; junction bases outside the gene matches: 2. Per germline, CDR1 MNHNS and CDR2 SASEGT. The CDR3 DNA reads TGTGCCAGCAGTGAAAGACAGGGGGCGTACAATGAGCAGTTCTTC. As protein: CASSERQGAYNEQFF.

The chain joins TRBV4-2 to TRBJ2-7; tentative D call: TRBD2 (6 bases). Germline V gene lookup returns CDR1 LGHNA and CDR2 YNFKEQ. Between the trimmed V and J ends, which lost 0 bases and 6 bases, there was a span of 18 bases. The CDR3 is 16 amino acids. The CDR3 sequence is CASSQDLGTPGSEQYF. The CDR3 DNA reads as TGTGCCAGCAGCCAAGATTTAGGGACTCCTGGATCCGAGCAGTACTTC.

The chain is built from TRBV7-9 and TRBJ2-1; TRBD2 matches at 14 bases. V lost 6 bases, J lost 6 bases, and 7 bases stayed unmatched. Germline V lookup: CDR1 SEHNR, CDR2 FQNEAQ (reference sequence). The CDR3 runs to 16 residues. CDR3 region: CASSRRLAGGPNEQFF. As DNA, the CDR3 is TGTGCCAGCAGTCGCAGACTAGCGGGGGGGCCCAATGAGCAGTTCTTC. Full variable domain (outside the CDR3, taken from reference TRBV7-9 and TRBJ2-1): DTGVSQNPRHKITKRGQNVTFRCDPISEHNRLYWYRQTLGQGPEFLTYFQNEAQLEKSRLLSDRFSAERPKGSFSTLEIQRTEQGDSAMYLCASSRRLAGGPNEQFFGPGTRLTVL.

The rearrangement links TRBV4-1 to TRBJ1-1, with 7 bases aligning to TRBD1. Unmatched junction bases numbered 6, after V lost 4 bases and J lost 4 bases. CDR1 MGHRA and CDR2 YSYEKL come from the germline V gene. The CDR3 spans 14 residues. As DNA, the CDR3 is TGCGCCAGCAGCCGCACCGACAGGGCCACTGAAGCTTTCTTT. Translating gives CASSRTDRATEAFF.

This chain uses TRBV27 with TRBJ2-7; D is ambiguous. CDR1 and CDR2 from the germline V gene are MNHEY and SMNVEV (reference sequence). Trimming took off 6 bases at V and 6 bases at J, with 21 bases between the two ends. The CDR3 has 15 amino acids. CDR3 nucleotides: TGTGCCAGCAGCCTTTCCGGGCCAGCCTCCGGCGAGCAGTACTTC. As protein: CASSLSGPASGEQYF.

The rearrangement joins TRBV7-9 to TRBJ1-2; no definite D call. Germline-derived CDR1 and CDR2 are SEHNR and FQNEAQ (reference sequence). V was clipped by 0 bases and J by 5 bases, with 16 bases between them. The CDR3 is made up of 16 amino acids. The CDR3, as DNA: TGTGCCAGCAGCTTAGCGTCTCGGACTGCTCAGTATGGCTACACCTTC. Its protein product is CASSLASRTAQYGYTF.

The rearrangement joins TRBV4-1 to TRBJ1-4, with unresolved D. Germline V gene data show CDR1 as MGHRA and CDR2 as YSYEKL. The CDR3 is 15 residues long. The V end lost 2 bases, the J end lost 0 bases, and 7 bases lay between the germline ends. The CDR3 here is CASSQFFATNEKLFF. The CDR3 region has the DNA TGCGCCAGCAGCCAATTCTTCGCAACTAATGAAAAACTGTTTTTT.

The genes are TRBV6-4 and TRBJ2-1; 9 bases are a match to TRBD1. V lost 4 bases to trimming and J lost 7 bases; unmatched junction nucleotides: 11. The CDR3 totals 16 residues. From germline, CDR1 is MRHNA and CDR2 SNTAGT. CDR3 DNA: TGTGCCAGCAGTGTCGAGGGACAGGGTGGGTTAAATGAGCAGTTCTTC. It specifies CASSVEGQGGLNEQFF.

This clone was counted a single time. This sequence joins TRBV12-3 or TRBV12-4 and TRBJ1-5; no reliable D call. Trimming removed 3 bases at V and 1 base at J, with 4 bases between. CDR3 length equals 13 residues. Here the CDR3 DNA reads TGTGCCAGCAGTTTGCGAAGCAATCAGCCCCAGCATTTT. Protein sequence: CASSLRSNQPQHF.

The genes are TRBV3-1 (or the pseudogene TRBV3-2) and TRBJ2-7, with no clear D. This CDR3 comprises 13 residues. Trimming cost V 1 base and J 9 bases, with 13 bases left between them. Germline-derived CDR1 and CDR2 are LGHDT and YNNKEL (reference sequence). The CDR3 spells CASSQGTHFGQYF. CDR3 nucleotide sequence: TGTGCCAGCAGCCAAGGGACCCACTTCGGGCAGTACTTC.

In its sample, this clone was seen a few times. This chain links TRBV6-5 with TRBJ2-7, with 10 bases fitting TRBD1. The CDR3 loop spans 14 amino acids. V dropped 8 bases and J dropped 3; count of bases not matched to a gene: 7. Germline assignment: CDR1 MNHEY and CDR2 SVGAGI. This CDR3 is CASGGTGDVYEQYF. CDR3 DNA sequence: TGTGCCAGCGGGGGGACAGGGGACGTCTACGAGCAGTACTTC.

V usage is TRBV15 and J usage is TRBJ1-3; TRBD1 matches at 8 bases. Germline V lookup: CDR1 LNHNV, CDR2 YYDKDF (reference sequence). This CDR3 comprises 13 residues. Trimming took 3 bases from V and 14 from J; bases not matched to a gene: 9. The CDR3 sequence is CATSRDRDLPVYF. The CDR3 nucleotides read TGTGCCACCAGCAGGGACAGGGATCTACCGGTATATTTT.

The J gene is TRBJ1-1, the V gene TRBV18, with a possible D match to TRBD1 (5 bases). CDR3 length: 15 residues. Trimming pared 5 bases from V and 2 bases from J, leaving 15 bases between. CDR1 is KGHSH and CDR2 is LQKENI in the germline V gene. The CDR3 loop reads CASSFLQETNTEAFF. CDR3 nucleotide sequence: TGTGCCAGCTCATTCCTACAGGAGACAAACACTGAAGCTTTCTTT.

The chain recombines TRBV11-3 with TRBJ2-3, with TRBD2 matching over 8 bases. Germline V gives CDR1 SGHNT, CDR2 YENEEA. The CDR3 totals 14 residues. The V segment lost 2 bases and the J segment 8 bases; nucleotides outside the gene matches: 6. The CDR3 reads CASSLTGGPVTQYF. In DNA form, the CDR3 reads TGTGCCAGCAGCTTAACGGGGGGGCCTGTTACGCAGTATTTT. Together with reference TRBV11-3 and TRBJ2-3, the CDR3 gives the full variable domain: EAGVVQSPRYKIIEKKQPVAFWCNPISGHNTLYWYLQNLGQGPELLIRYENEEAVDDSQLPKDRFSAERLKGVDSTLKIQPAELGDSAVYLCASSLTGGPVTQYFGPGTRLTVL.

This clone came up once. The chain links TRBV5-4 to TRBJ2-3; tentative D call: TRBD2 (6 bases). The CDR3 is made up of 15 amino acids. The V and J ends lost 9 bases and 2 bases respectively, with 19 bases between them. The germline V gene encodes CDR1 SGHNT and CDR2 YYREEE (reference sequence). For the CDR3, the DNA is TGTGCCACCAAAGAAACCGGGACTTTCACAGATACGCAGTATTTT. Amino acid sequence: CATKETGTFTDTQYF.

The V gene is TRBV6-2 or TRBV6-3, the J gene TRBJ1-5; 8 nucleotides align to TRBD1. The CDR3 spans 15 residues. CDR1 and CDR2 (germline): MNHEY, SVGEGT. V lost 5 bases to trimming and J lost 7 bases; unmatched junction nucleotides: 10. CDR3 sequence reads: CASSHRTGRGQPQHF. The CDR3 DNA reads TGTGCCAGCAGTCATCGGACAGGGAGGGGACAGCCCCAGCATTTT.